This entry concerns a single T cell receptor (beta chain). These data belong to a study of shared clonotypes between healthy human individuals. Using immunoSEQ multiplex PCR, the repertoire was profiled, and TCRdb retains in-frame clones only, with some absent. Altogether under 850,000 clones are present, 72% being singletons, with the ten largest covering more than 1.5%. V gave up 4 bases and J gave up 7 bases, with 10 bases separating them. The germline gives CDR1 SQVTM, CDR2 ANQGSEA. The CDR3 is 12 amino acids. What was sequenced was memory CD4+ T cells sorted from blood. The subset is: CD45RA-negative fraction. The clonotype originates from a woman in her twenties or thirties in good health. The chain links TRBV29-1 to TRBJ1-4; D is perhaps TRBD1 (6 bases). The CDR3 protein is CSVGGGGEKLFF. The DNA of the CDR3 is TGCAGCGTTGGAGGGGGGGGTGAAAAACTGTTTTTT. Full variable domain (outside the CDR3, taken from reference TRBV29-1 and TRBJ1-4): SAVISQKPSRDICQRGTSLTIQCQVDSQVTMMFWYRQQPGQSLTLIATANQGSEATYESGFVIDKFPISRPNLTFSTLTVSNMSPEDSSIYLCSVGGGGEKLFFGSGTQLSVL.